A selection of T cell receptor beta chains follows, all from one sample in a study of human T cells and chemical hapten exposure. A single record per CDR3 protein comes from TCRdb applying MiXCR to the RACE reads. The sample includes about 120,000 distinct CDR3 sequences, less than 15% of them seen just once. Sequencing was performed on whole blood, taken in connection with sensitization to the hapten diphenylcyclopropenone (DPC). These receptors originate from a woman younger than 35 with alopecia areata. Some clones in this sample may be carry-over from other donors' samples. Both conserved end residues are part of each CDR3. D genes are given only for firm matches. Clone size is given for some rows only: seen once, a few or many times, or a class if the clone is expanded.

j_call: TRBJ1-5; clone_size: many; v_call: TRBV7-2; cdr3_length: 17; d_call: TRBD1; cdr3_nt: TGTGCCAGCAGCTTGGGGACAGACTCCCTTAGCAATCAGCCCCAGCATTTT; cdr3_aa: CASSLGTDSLSNQPQHF
j_call: TRBJ1-6; clone_size: NA; v_call: TRBV20-1; cdr3_length: 14; d_call: NA; cdr3_nt: TGCAGTGGTGAACAGGGCTCCTATAATTCACCCCTCCACTTT; cdr3_aa: CSGEQGSYNSPLHF
j_call: TRBJ1-2; clone_size: NA; v_call: TRBV20-1; cdr3_length: 11; d_call: NA; cdr3_nt: TGCAGTGCTTCGGACAGCTATGGCTACACCTTC; cdr3_aa: CSASDSYGYTF
j_call: TRBJ1-6; clone_size: NA; v_call: TRBV6-6; cdr3_length: 16; d_call: NA; cdr3_nt: TGTGCCAGCAGTTACTCGAACCCGAGGGGGAATTCACCCCTCCACTTT; cdr3_aa: CASSYSNPRGNSPLHF
j_call: TRBJ1-2; clone_size: few; v_call: TRBV20-1; cdr3_length: 12; d_call: NA; cdr3_nt: TGCAGTGCCCCAAGTGGGACCTATGGCTACACCTTC; cdr3_aa: CSAPSGTYGYTF
j_call: TRBJ2-3; clone_size: NA; v_call: TRBV3-1; cdr3_length: 12; d_call: NA; cdr3_nt: TGTGCCAGCAGCCGGGGCGCAGATACGCAGTATTTT; cdr3_aa: CASSRGADTQYF
j_call: TRBJ1-5; clone_size: once; v_call: TRBV3-1; cdr3_length: 15; d_call: NA; cdr3_nt: TGTGCCAGCAGCCAGAGGCTCGATAGCAATCAGCCCCAGCATTTT; cdr3_aa: CASSQRLDSNQPQHF
j_call: TRBJ1-2; clone_size: many; v_call: TRBV29-1; cdr3_length: 8; d_call: NA; cdr3_nt: TGCAGCGTTGGTCGAGACACCTTC; cdr3_aa: CSVGRDTF
j_call: TRBJ1-4; clone_size: few; v_call: TRBV7-8; cdr3_length: 15; d_call: TRBD1; cdr3_nt: TGTGCCAGCAGCGTAAGGACAGGGCCCAATGAAAAACTGTTTTTT; cdr3_aa: CASSVRTGPNEKLFF
j_call: TRBJ1-2; clone_size: NA; v_call: TRBV27; cdr3_length: 16; d_call: TRBD1; cdr3_nt: TGTGCCAGCAGTTTACTCGGACAGGGGGCAAACTATGGCTACACCTTC; cdr3_aa: CASSLLGQGANYGYTF
j_call: TRBJ1-3; clone_size: NA; v_call: TRBV14; cdr3_length: 14; d_call: NA; cdr3_nt: TGTGCCAGCAGCCGGCGGTTCATTGGAAACACCATATATTTT; cdr3_aa: CASSRRFIGNTIYF
j_call: TRBJ2-5; clone_size: few; v_call: TRBV14; cdr3_length: 15; d_call: TRBD1; cdr3_nt: TGTGCCAGCAGCCAAGAAGGGGGCTACCAAGAGACCCAGTACTTC; cdr3_aa: CASSQEGGYQETQYF
j_call: TRBJ1-2; clone_size: many; v_call: TRBV7-9; cdr3_length: 13; d_call: TRBD1; cdr3_nt: TGTGCCAGCAGCTCGGGACAGCTATATGGCTACACCTTC; cdr3_aa: CASSSGQLYGYTF
j_call: TRBJ2-6; clone_size: few; v_call: TRBV4-3; cdr3_length: 16; d_call: NA; cdr3_nt: TGCGCCAGCAGCCAAACAGGGTACTCTGGGGCCAACGTCCTGACTTTC; cdr3_aa: CASSQTGYSGANVLTF
j_call: TRBJ1-1; clone_size: NA; v_call: TRBV18; cdr3_length: 15; d_call: NA; cdr3_nt: TGTGCCAGCTCACCAATCGCAGTGATGAACACTGAAGCTTTCTTT; cdr3_aa: CASSPIAVMNTEAFF
j_call: TRBJ1-1; clone_size: few; v_call: TRBV18; cdr3_length: 12; d_call: NA; cdr3_nt: TGTGCCAGCTCACCAGGACTCACTGAAGCTTTCTTT; cdr3_aa: CASSPGLTEAFF
j_call: TRBJ1-2; clone_size: many; v_call: TRBV7-9; cdr3_length: 15; d_call: TRBD1; cdr3_nt: TGTGCCAGCAGCTTAGCCGATGGGACAGGGCAAGGCTACACCTTC; cdr3_aa: CASSLADGTGQGYTF
j_call: TRBJ1-2; clone_size: NA; v_call: TRBV4-3; cdr3_length: 15; d_call: NA; cdr3_nt: TGCGCCAGCAGCCAAGAGGTGGAAGAGGACTATGGCTACACCTTC; cdr3_aa: CASSQEVEEDYGYTF
j_call: TRBJ2-7; clone_size: NA; v_call: TRBV3-1; cdr3_length: 15; d_call: NA; cdr3_nt: TGTGCCAGCAGCTTAGACCCAGGGAGCTCCTACGAGCAGTACTTC; cdr3_aa: CASSLDPGSSYEQYF
j_call: TRBJ1-2; clone_size: few; v_call: TRBV11-2; cdr3_length: 15; d_call: NA; cdr3_nt: TGTGCCAGCAGCCTGGGGGGGGCGACGAACTATGGCTACACCTTC; cdr3_aa: CASSLGGATNYGYTF
j_call: TRBJ1-5; clone_size: many; v_call: TRBV19; cdr3_length: 15; d_call: NA; cdr3_nt: TGTGCCAGTAGTATGGAAAAATGGGGGAATCAGCCCCAGCATTTT; cdr3_aa: CASSMEKWGNQPQHF
j_call: TRBJ2-5; clone_size: many; v_call: TRBV11-2; cdr3_length: 16; d_call: NA; cdr3_nt: TGTGCCAGCAGCTCTGGAAGGTTTACCCCCCAAGAGACCCAGTACTTC; cdr3_aa: CASSSGRFTPQETQYF